The 9 T cell receptor beta chains reported below all come from one sample, sequenced in a study of CD8 T cells in ankylosing spondylitis. TCRdb redid the calling of the 5' RACE reads with MiXCR, one entry per CDR3 protein. This sample yields around 770,000 distinct CDR3 sequences, of which 15% to 20% are seen a single time; 19% belongs to the top ten. These receptors' antigens are unknown. The study, taken as a whole, reports: Apparently characteristic of ankylosing spondylitis blood was a TCR beta motif (roughly eight highly homologous variants).

Sequenced: blood, either unsorted or a sorted T cell fraction (not recorded which). Receptors were obtained from a male donor with ankylosing spondylitis.

The J gene is TRBJ2-1, the V gene TRBV20-1; D ambiguous. The CDR3 is 13 amino acids. CDR1 and CDR2 from the germline V gene are DFQATT and SNEGSKA (reference sequence). Deletions cut 1 base from V and 3 bases from J, with 7 bases between. CDR3 bases: TGCAGTGCTAGAGGGCTGATCTACAATGAGCAGTTCTTC. This codes for CSARGLIYNEQFF.

The rearrangement links TRBV5-8 to TRBJ2-7; 9 nucleotides line up with TRBD1. Per the germline V gene, CDR1 is SGHTS and CDR2 is YDEGEE. The CDR3 length is 13 residues. Trimming cost V 5 bases and J 3 bases; bases outside gene matches: 3. The CDR3 here is CASRETGGYEQYF. The DNA for the CDR3 is TGTGCCAGCAGAGAGACAGGGGGCTACGAGCAGTACTTC.

V and J are TRBV10-3 and TRBJ1-1, with D perhaps TRBD1 (6 bases). From germline, CDR1 is ENHRY and CDR2 SYGVKD. CDR3 length: 14 amino acids. V gave up 3 bases and J gave up 1 base, with 9 bases separating them. The CDR3 loop is CAISDPGQNTEAFF. DNA of the CDR3: TGTGCCATCAGTGACCCGGGACAGAACACTGAAGCTTTCTTT.

The genes are TRBV7-9 and TRBJ2-1; 8 nucleotides agree with TRBD2. J lost 2 bases, V lost 5 bases, and 5 bases had no gene match. This CDR3 has 15 amino acids. Germline CDR1 reads SEHNR; CDR2 reads FQNEAQ (reference sequence). CDR3 sequence (DNA): TGTGCCAGCAGCGTCGGACTAGCCACCTACAATGAGCAGTTCTTC. Residues: CASSVGLATYNEQFF.

The chain couples TRBV4-1 to TRBJ2-3; D gene unclear. V lost 3 bases to trimming and J lost 1 base, with 8 bases between them. There are 14 residues in the CDR3. Per germline, CDR1 MGHRA and CDR2 YSYEKL. The CDR3 DNA is TGCGCCAGCAGCCACCGCCTAGGCACAGATACGCAGTATTTT. Residues: CASSHRLGTDTQYF.

There are a few counts of this clonotype. V gene TRBV7-9 combines with J gene TRBJ1-1; D is unclear. V was clipped by 3 bases and J by 4 bases, with 12 bases between them. The CDR3 is 14 amino acids. Looked up from germline, CDR1 is SEHNR and CDR2 is FQNEAQ (reference sequence). The CDR3 DNA reads TGTGCCAGCAGCTTCCCGGCTCGGGCCACTGAAGCTTTCTTT. This gives the protein CASSFPARATEAFF.

The table lists this clonotype with many counts. The chain carries TRBV6-1 and TRBJ2-1, with D possibly being TRBD1 or TRBD2 (5 bases each). Trimming took 2 bases from V and 4 from J, leaving 9 bases between them. Germline loops: CDR1 MNHNS, CDR2 SASEGT. The CDR3 runs to 14 residues. This chain's CDR3 is CASSEQGDYNEQFF. The CDR3, as DNA: TGTGCCAGCAGTGAACAGGGAGATTACAATGAGCAGTTCTTC.

This chain joins TRBV20-1 and TRBJ1-5; D unresolved. Germline lookup yields CDR1 DFQATT and CDR2 SNEGSKA (reference sequence). V was shortened by 1 base and J by 1 base, with 11 bases between the two germline ends. The CDR3 totals 15 residues. CDR3 coding DNA: TGCAGTGCTAGAGTCGCGACGGTGAGCAATCAGCCCCAGCATTTT. It encodes CSARVATVSNQPQHF.

This clonotype has only a few counts. V usage is TRBV3-1 and J usage is TRBJ1-6, with D possibly matching TRBD1 (6 bases). Deletions cut 0 bases from V and 10 bases from J, with 10 bases between. The CDR3 sequence is 14 residues long. Germline lookup yields CDR1 LGHDT and CDR2 YNNKEL (reference sequence). The CDR3 sequence: CASSQEGAWSPLHF. CDR3 DNA: TGTGCCAGCAGCCAAGAGGGGGCTTGGTCACCCCTCCACTTT.